This passage covers 8 T cell receptor beta chains from one sample sequenced in a study of blood T cell repertoires in COVID-19. Some clones are missing from TCRdb's copy, which holds only in-frame ones; the method was immunoSEQ multiplex PCR. The sample yields more than 100,000 clones, 84% seen once. Material: peripheral blood. The receptors originated from a human donor in a cohort sampled during active COVID-19.

The J gene is TRBJ1-4, the V gene TRBV11-2; 8 bases match TRBD1. The CDR3 contains 15 residues. CDR1 and CDR2 (germline): SGHAT, FQNNGV. With 5 bases clipped from V and 4 bases from J, the junction kept 6 bases outside the gene matches. CDR3 sequence: CASSADRGNNEKLFF. CDR3 nucleotides: TGTGCCAGCAGCGCCGACAGGGGAAATAATGAAAAACTGTTTTTT.

The J gene is TRBJ2-5, the V gene TRBV6-2 or TRBV6-3, with a weak D call TRBD1 (5 bases). The V gene lost 5 bases and the J gene lost 1 base, with 8 bases spanning the gap. Germline values: CDR1 MNHEY, CDR2 SVGEGT. CDR3 length equals 13 residues. The CDR3 nucleotides are TGTGCCAGCAGTCCCAGGGCCCAAGAGACCCAGTACTTC. This encodes CASSPRAQETQYF.

The chain employs TRBV7-2 and TRBJ2-5, with TRBD1 matching 8 bases. The germline CDR1 and CDR2 sequences are SGHTA and FQGNSA. V shed 4 bases, J shed 4 bases, and the junction held 8 bases outside the gene matches. The CDR3 runs 15 residues. CDR3 coding DNA: TGTGCCAGCAGCTCCGAAGGGACAGGTACAGAGACCCAGTACTTC. Protein: CASSSEGTGTETQYF. The whole variable domain, remainder taken from reference TRBV7-2 and TRBJ2-5, is GAGVSQSPSNKVTEKGKDVELRCDPISGHTALYWYRQSLGQGLEFLIYFQGNSAPDKSGLPSDRFSAERTGGSVSTLTIQRTQQEDSAVYLCASSSEGTGTETQYFGPGTRLLVL.

This sequence joins TRBV7-2 and TRBJ2-2; TRBD2 matches 9 bases. Per germline, CDR1 SGHTA and CDR2 FQGNSA. The CDR3 has 15 residues. Trimming at V came to 1 base and at J to 4 bases, leaving 1 base not matched to a gene. The CDR3 sequence: CASSLVRGGTGELFF. In DNA form, the CDR3 reads TGTGCCAGCAGCTTAGTGCGGGGGGGCACCGGGGAGCTGTTTTTT.

This chain joins TRBV28 and TRBJ1-3, with D unclear. Trimming left V 5 bases short and J 0 bases short, with 11 bases between. The CDR3 extends over 15 amino acids. Germline CDR1 MDHEN, CDR2 SYDVKM. CDR3 sequence: CASSPGGPSGNTIYF. CDR3 nucleotide sequence: TGTGCCAGCAGTCCCGGAGGCCCCTCTGGAAACACCATATATTTT.

V and J are TRBV14 and TRBJ1-2, with TRBD1 matching over 8 bases. CDR3 length: 13 residues. Per the germline V gene, CDR1 is SGHDN and CDR2 is FVKESK. V dropped 4 bases and J dropped 4; count of bases not matched to a gene: 2. CDR3 DNA: TGTGCCAGCAGCCGGACAGGGTCCTATGGCTACACCTTC. This codes for CASSRTGSYGYTF.

In this sample, this clone turned up once. V usage is TRBV4-3 and J usage is TRBJ1-2, with 8 positions matching TRBD1. Germline CDR1 LGHNA, CDR2 YSLEER. This CDR3 is built from 15 residues. The V and J ends lost 1 base and 5 bases, in that order; junction bases with no gene match: 6. The CDR3 DNA sequence: TGCGCCAGCAGCCAAGTACAGGGGGTAGCATATGGCTACACCTTC. Protein: CASSQVQGVAYGYTF.

The chain uses TRBV3-1 (or the pseudogene TRBV3-2) and TRBJ2-3, with TRBD2 matching over 11 bases. J was trimmed by 6 bases and V by 3 bases; bases with no gene match: 5. The CDR3 runs to 15 residues. Germline CDR1 is LGHDT and CDR2 is YNNKEL (reference sequence). As DNA, the CDR3 is TGTGCCAGCAGCCAGACTAGCGGGGCGGGGGATACGCAGTATTTT. Protein product: CASSQTSGAGDTQYF.